This T cell receptor (beta chain) was identified in a study of cytomegalovirus exposure and HLA in healthy donors. Vbeta (60) and Jbeta (13) primers were used in the PCR. Method: immunoSEQ multiplex PCR; TCRdb's copy keeps in-frame clones and lacks some. This table holds fewer than 150,000 clones, about 82% found once. The CDR3 is 16 amino acids. Germline V gene data show CDR1 as SGHRS and CDR2 as YFSETQ. Trimming took 3 bases from V and 2 from J; bases not matched to a gene: 5. This clone was seen a single time. V is TRBV5-1 and J is TRBJ2-2, with TRBD1 identical over 9 bases. Material for sequencing was PBMCs. The sequence was obtained from a man in his thirties or forties in good health and CMV-seronegative. The CDR3 reads CASSYRDRANTGELFF. Written as DNA, the CDR3 is TGCGCCAGCAGCTACCGGGACAGGGCTAACACCGGGGAGCTGTTTTTT.